This TCR beta chain appears in the sequencing data of a study of T cells in tumors after PD-1 blockade. Whole-study findings and limits: Expanded exhausted CD8+ clones after therapy were mostly novel clonotypes. About 40% of tumor TCR clonotypes were also found in blood. Only pre- versus post-treatment comparisons showed clonal replacement.

Before and after PD-1 blockade, biopsies were collected from the same primary tumor site. On this clone: Its specificity is unknown.

Produced via immunoSEQ multiplex PCR; TCRdb's table is partial and in-frame only. The data show roughly 8,200 clones, around two thirds seen once. Germline V gene lookup returns CDR1 MNHEY and CDR2 SMNVEV (reference sequence). V lost 2 bases to trimming and J lost 5 bases; unmatched junction nucleotides: 11. CDR3 length: 16 amino acids. The clonotype comes from a human donor with basal cell carcinoma. The genes are TRBV27 and TRBJ2-5; 7 bases agree with TRBD2. Here the sequenced sample was tumor tissue, taken after anti-PD-1 treatment. CDR3 residues: CASSLTGARGYETQYF. For the CDR3, the DNA is TGTGCCAGCAGTTTAACCGGGGCGCGGGGGTACGAGACCCAGTACTTC.